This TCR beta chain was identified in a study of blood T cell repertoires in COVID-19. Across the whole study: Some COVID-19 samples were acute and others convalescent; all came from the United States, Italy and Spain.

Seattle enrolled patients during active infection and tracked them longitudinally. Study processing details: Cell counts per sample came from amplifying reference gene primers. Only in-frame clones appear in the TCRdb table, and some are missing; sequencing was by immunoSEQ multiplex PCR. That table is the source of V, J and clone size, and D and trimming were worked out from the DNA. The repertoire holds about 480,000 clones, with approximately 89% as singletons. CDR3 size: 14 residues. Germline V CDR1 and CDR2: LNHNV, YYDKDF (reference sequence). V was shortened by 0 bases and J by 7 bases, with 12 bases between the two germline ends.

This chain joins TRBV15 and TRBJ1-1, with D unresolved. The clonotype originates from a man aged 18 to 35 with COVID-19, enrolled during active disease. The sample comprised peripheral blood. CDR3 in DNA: TGTGCCACCAGCAGAGATAGCATCAGCTATGAAGCTTTCTTT. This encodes CATSRDSISYEAFF.